This entry features one T cell receptor (beta chain) sequence. Method: immunoSEQ multiplex PCR; TCRdb's copy keeps in-frame clones and lacks some. The sample includes 140,000 to 150,000 clones, 75% to 95% seen only once; the top ten take more than 3%. This sample stems from a study of control samples from healthy donors and cancer patients. CDR1 and CDR2 from the germline V gene are SEHNR and FQNEAQ (reference sequence). Trimming removed 3 bases from V and 4 bases from J, with 12 bases in between. The CDR3 is 15 residues long. The receptor was derived from a young man in good health. Sequences were obtained from blood. The V gene is TRBV7-9, the J gene TRBJ2-2, with D tentatively TRBD1 or TRBD2 (6 bases each). The CDR3 DNA reads as TGTGCCAGCAGCTTCGGGGGCCAGGGCACCGGGGAGCTGTTTTTT. Amino acid sequence: CASSFGGQGTGELFF.